This TCR beta chain originates from a study of cytomegalovirus exposure and HLA in healthy donors. This clone was seen more than once but under ten times. No antigen is known for it. Method: immunoSEQ multiplex PCR; TCRdb's copy keeps in-frame clones and lacks some. The data contain 120,000 or so clones, almost 90% of them seen just once; the ten biggest clones take up approximately 1.5%. The donors were part of the validation cohort, which consisted of over a hundred subjects and was separate from the first cohort of about 650 subjects. The CDR3 spans 13 residues. The V gene end was trimmed by 4 bases and the J gene end by 7 bases; junction bases not matched to a gene: 4. In germline, CDR1 is SNHLY, CDR2 FYNNEI. Study-level findings and limits: It was found in a later analysis that first-cohort TCR clusters tended to co-occur in the 130 or so validation repertoires. Researchers reported that a few CMV-associated chains were confirmed in vitro as CMV antigen-specific. 150 or so TCR beta chains were listed as cytomegalovirus-associated.

The sequenced sample was PBMCs. The chain employs TRBV2 and TRBJ2-7, with 10 bases lining up with TRBD1. The TCR was taken from a man aged 25 to 45 in good health and CMV-seronegative. Written as DNA, the CDR3 is TGTGCCAGCAGTGGACAGGGGGCGCGGGAGCAGTACTTC. Its protein product is CASSGQGAREQYF.